This T cell receptor beta chain was sequenced for a study of vaccination and CD4 T cells after COVID-19. To note about this clonotype: Its antigen is as yet unknown.

Indicated treatment: roughly ten-day PBMC culture with coronavirus spike peptide pools or control peptides (ViraFEST assay). Per the germline V gene, CDR1 is SGHTA and CDR2 is FQGNSA. Between the trimmed V and J ends, which lost 4 bases and 14 bases, there was a span of 15 bases. The CDR3 runs to 13 residues. The study sequenced cultured CD4+ T cell DNA using the Oncomine TCR Beta short-read assay. TCRdb independently ran MiXCR on the PCR reads; one entry per CDR3 protein. The table includes under 20,000 distinct CDR3 sequences, about 57% detected once. This sequence was found in a human donor who had recovered from COVID-19. Material: CD4+ T cells from blood, cultured in vitro. This rearrangement joins TRBV7-2 to TRBJ1-6; a weak D match, TRBD1 (5 bases). CDR3: CASSSGAGGTLHF. The DNA of the CDR3 is TGTGCCAGCAGCTCTGGGGCCGGAGGAACCCTCCACTTT.